Following are 15 T cell receptor beta chains from one sample sequenced in a study of siplizumab effects on memory and regulatory T cells. Assay: immunoSEQ multiplex PCR; the TCRdb copy retains only in-frame clones and omits some. The data contain 99,000 or so clones, 93% of them singletons. Sequencing was carried out using Tregs sorted from blood. These receptors were obtained from a human donor in good health.

V is TRBV5-1 and J is TRBJ2-1; 10 nucleotides align to TRBD2. CDR1 and CDR2 (germline): SGHRS, YFSETQ. The V gene end was trimmed by 2 bases and the J gene end by 6 bases; junction bases not matched to a gene: 8. CDR3 length equals 16 residues. For the CDR3, the DNA is TGCGCCAGCAGCTTCAGAAGCGGGGGGGCCATCAATGAGCAGTTCTTC. Its protein product is CASSFRSGGAINEQFF.

This sequence joins TRBV2 and TRBJ2-2, with D perhaps given as TRBD1 or TRBD2 (5 bases each). Trimming left V 6 bases short and J 4 bases short, with 15 bases between. Germline values: CDR1 SNHLY, CDR2 FYNNEI. The CDR3 has 15 residues. CDR3 coding DNA: TGTGCCAGCAGGGCCGAGAGGGGTGGCACCGGGGAGCTGTTTTTT. Residues: CASRAERGGTGELFF.

The V call is TRBV7-3, the J call TRBJ2-7; tentative D call: TRBD1 (6 bases). V lost 6 bases and J 1 base, leaving 25 bases between the germline ends. Germline lookup yields CDR1 SGHTA and CDR2 FQGTGA. The CDR3 extends over 18 amino acids. The CDR3 sequence: CASRDMRSRGTQSYEQYF. The CDR3 DNA is TGTGCCAGCAGGGATATGAGGTCGAGGGGGACCCAGTCCTACGAGCAGTACTTC.

The chain joins TRBV10-3 to TRBJ2-1; possibly TRBD2 for D (6 bases). From germline, CDR1 is ENHRY and CDR2 SYGVKD. The CDR3 loop spans 12 amino acids. Trimming pared 6 bases from V and 10 bases from J, leaving 13 bases between. The CDR3 is CAISQTRGEQFF. CDR3 DNA sequence: TGTGCCATCAGCCAGACTAGAGGAGAGCAGTTCTTC.

This CDR3 reads CASSQDITENYGYTF. CDR3 DNA: TGCGCCAGCAGCCAAGATATCACGGAGAACTATGGCTACACCTTC. This chain connects TRBV4-3 to TRBJ1-2; D not resolved. The length of the CDR3 is 15 residues. The V gene lost 0 bases and the J gene lost 2 bases, with 10 bases spanning the gap. Germline assignment: CDR1 LGHNA and CDR2 YSLEER.

The chain recombines TRBV5-6 with TRBJ2-3, with D possibly TRBD1 on 5 matching bases. CDR1 and CDR2 (germline): SGHDT, YYEEEE. This CDR3 region has 14 residues. Trimming shortened V by 0 bases and J by 2 bases, and 7 bases separated the two germline ends. CDR3 in amino acids: CASSLGRATDTQYF. Here the CDR3 DNA reads TGTGCCAGCAGCTTGGGCAGGGCCACAGATACGCAGTATTTT.

This chain connects TRBV11-3 to TRBJ2-7; D is tentatively TRBD1 or TRBD2 (6 bases each). This CDR3 has 12 amino acids. The V and J ends lost 8 bases and 0 bases respectively, with 8 bases between them. The germline V gene encodes CDR1 SGHNT and CDR2 YENEEA. The CDR3 loop is CASGGPSYEQYF. The CDR3 DNA reads TGTGCCAGCGGGGGGCCCTCCTACGAGCAGTACTTC. Using reference TRBV11-3 and TRBJ2-7 for the parts outside the CDR3, the full variable domain is EAGVVQSPRYKIIEKKQPVAFWCNPISGHNTLYWYLQNLGQGPELLIRYENEEAVDDSQLPKDRFSAERLKGVDSTLKIQPAELGDSAVYLCASGGPSYEQYFGPGTRLTVT.

The V call is TRBV9, the J call TRBJ1-6; D is possibly TRBD1 (6 bases). Germline V gene sequence: CDR1 SGDLS, CDR2 YYNGEE. The CDR3 sequence is 17 residues long. V was pared by 2 bases and J by 0 bases, with 12 bases between. Here the CDR3 reads CASSVDRKSSYNSPLHF. CDR3 coding DNA: TGTGCCAGCAGCGTTGACAGGAAGAGCTCCTATAATTCACCCCTCCACTTT.

This chain uses TRBV6-1 with TRBJ1-1; 10 bases fit TRBD1. The CDR3 spans 15 residues. Germline V gives CDR1 MNHNS, CDR2 SASEGT. The V and J ends lost 6 bases and 4 bases, in that order; junction bases with no gene match: 8. In DNA form, the CDR3 reads TGTGCCAGCAGGGGGAGAGGGACAGGGGTCACTGAAGCTTTCTTT. Its protein is CASRGRGTGVTEAFF.

V usage is TRBV30 and J usage is TRBJ1-2, with D maybe TRBD1 (6 bases). The CDR3 has 13 amino acids. Germline V gives CDR1 GTSNPN, CDR2 SVGIG (reference sequence). Trimming pared 5 bases from V and 0 bases from J, leaving 10 bases between. Here the CDR3 DNA reads TGTGCCTGGTTAGACAGGACTAACTATGGCTACACCTTC. Protein product: CAWLDRTNYGYTF.

The chain joins TRBV11-3 to TRBJ2-3, with D perhaps matching TRBD1 or TRBD2 (5 bases each). The germline V and J ends were trimmed by 3 bases and 6 bases, with 10 bases remaining between them. The germline V gene has CDR1 SGHNT and CDR2 YENEEA. This CDR3 is 13 amino acids long. This chain's CDR3 is CASSLGRGDTQYF. The CDR3 DNA is TGTGCCAGCAGCTTGGGACGTGGGGATACGCAGTATTTT. Drawing the rest from reference TRBV11-3 and TRBJ2-3, the complete variable domain is EAGVVQSPRYKIIEKKQPVAFWCNPISGHNTLYWYLQNLGQGPELLIRYENEEAVDDSQLPKDRFSAERLKGVDSTLKIQPAELGDSAVYLCASSLGRGDTQYFGPGTRLTVL.

In DNA form, the CDR3 reads TGCGCCAGCAGCTTGCCATCCGGCCACTCAAGCGACGAGCAGTACTTC. It is translated as CASSLPSGHSSDEQYF. The chain links TRBV5-1 to TRBJ2-7, with D unclear. The CDR3 consists of 16 residues. From germline, CDR1 is SGHRS and CDR2 YFSETQ. V dropped 1 base and J dropped 5 bases, with 19 bases sitting between them.

CDR3 protein: CASSSLSSYNEQFF. Here the CDR3 DNA reads TGCGCCAGCAGCAGTCTTAGCTCCTACAATGAGCAGTTCTTC. The V gene is TRBV5-1, the J gene TRBJ2-1, with D unresolved. Germline lookup yields CDR1 SGHRS and CDR2 YFSETQ. The CDR3 runs 14 residues. Trimming shortened V by 4 bases and J by 0 bases, and 8 bases separated the two germline ends.

This clone has just one count. CDR3 protein: CASRWGRGKNQPQHF. CDR3 bases: TGTGCCAGCAGATGGGGGAGAGGGAAAAATCAGCCCCAGCATTTT. The chain couples TRBV19 to TRBJ1-5, with D possibly being TRBD1 (5 bases). The germline gives CDR1 LNHDA, CDR2 SQIVND (reference sequence). Between the trimmed V and J ends, which lost 9 bases and 4 bases, there was a span of 19 bases. CDR3 size: 15 residues.

This clone was seen a single time. The DNA for the CDR3 is TGCGCCAGCAGCCCTGAGACAGGTGTTAACACTGAAGCTTTCTTT. It encodes CASSPETGVNTEAFF. J is TRBJ1-1 and V is TRBV5-1; possibly TRBD1 for D (6 bases). Germline CDR1 and CDR2: SGHRS and YFSETQ. The V and J ends lost 4 bases and 2 bases respectively, with 15 bases between them. The CDR3 consists of 15 residues.